Listed below are T cell receptor beta chains from one sample, sequenced in a study of T cell clonotyping in hematopoietic cell transplantation. This table comes from immunoSEQ multiplex PCR, and its TCRdb copy is limited to in-frame clones, with some not included. The sample yields more than 9,000 clones, roughly half seen once. The source material was peripheral blood mononuclear cells, sampled 100 days after allogeneic stem cell transplant. The source is a female patient aged 50-65 years who had an allogeneic stem cell transplant from an unrelated donor, so the T cells may come from the graft donor. Some clones in this sample may be carry-over from other donors' samples. CDR3s include the opening cysteine and the closing phenylalanine or tryptophan. D genes are given only for firm matches. The size field is filled for only some rows; it gives once, few, many or a size class.

few	.	TRBV25-1	TRBJ1-6	CASSDSGTRSPLHF	TGTGCCAGCAGTGATTCCGGGACACGTTCACCCCTCCACTTT
few	.	TRBV2	TRBJ1-4	CASSDSGTNEKLFF	TGTGCCAGCAGTGATTCAGGGACTAATGAAAAACTGTTTTTT
.	TRBD2	TRBV7-3	TRBJ2-1	CASTLGLAGANEQFF	TGTGCCAGCACCCTGGGACTAGCGGGAGCCAATGAGCAGTTCTTC
.	TRBD2	TRBV30	TRBJ2-7	CAWSPSGDYEQYF	TGTGCCTGGAGTCCTAGCGGAGATTACGAGCAGTACTTC
few	.	TRBV19	TRBJ1-5	CASPPSNQPQHF	TGTGCCAGCCCCCCGAGCAATCAGCCCCAGCATTTT
few	.	TRBV13	TRBJ2-2	CASSRIDRRWNTGKLFF	TGTGCCAGCAGCAGAATTGACAGGAGATGGAACACCGGGAAGCTGTTTTTT
few	TRBD1	TRBV29-1	TRBJ1-2	CSVGGTGTYGYTF	TGCAGCGTTGGGGGGACAGGGACATATGGCTACACCTTC
.	TRBD1	TRBV29-1	TRBJ1-1	CSVDRGNTEASF	TGCAGCGTGGACAGGGGGAACACTGAAGCTTCCTTT
.	TRBD2	TRBV4-1	TRBJ2-5	CASSQDSGRETQYF	TGCGCCAGCAGCCAAGATAGCGGGAGAGAGACCCAGTACTTC
few	TRBD1	TRBV30	TRBJ1-6	CAWGQGAISPLHF	TGTGCCTGGGGACAGGGGGCTATCTCACCCCTCCACTTT
.	.	TRBV28	TRBJ1-4	CASSSGDRLEKLFF	TGTGCCAGCAGTTCAGGGGACCGGCTTGAAAAACTGTTTTTT
.	.	TRBV30	TRBJ2-1	CAWSGRNNEQFF	TGTGCCTGGAGTGGTCGGAACAATGAGCAGTTCTTC
.	.	TRBV5-6	TRBJ1-3	CASSSKGFAGNTIYF	TGTGCCAGCAGCTCGAAGGGGTTCGCAGGAAACACCATATATTTT
.	TRBD1	TRBV30	TRBJ1-5	CAWSPTTGRSNQPQHF	TGTGCCTGGAGTCCGACGACAGGGAGAAGCAATCAGCCCCAGCATTTT
.	TRBD2	TRBV6-1	TRBJ2-3	CASSDLSGSDTQYF	TGTGCCAGCAGTGACCTTAGCGGGAGCGATACGCAGTATTTT
.	TRBD1	TRBV6-1	TRBJ1-5	CASSSDRGNQPQHF	TGTGCCAGCAGCTCTGACAGGGGTAATCAGCCCCAGCATTTT
.	.	TRBV5-4	TRBJ1-4	CASSFKGNDEKLFF	TGTGCCAGCAGCTTCAAGGGCAACGATGAAAAACTGTTTTTT
.	TRBD1	TRBV25-1	TRBJ2-7	CASSVHDRARNEQYF	TGTGCCAGCAGTGTCCACGACAGGGCCAGGAACGAGCAGTACTTC
.	.	TRBV7-2	TRBJ2-7	CASSLNSKDEQYF	TGTGCCAGCAGCCTGAATAGCAAGGACGAGCAGTACTTC
.	.	TRBV5-8	TRBJ2-7	CASSFGRGPQYF	TGTGCCAGCAGCTTTGGTCGGGGTCCGCAGTACTTC
.	.	TRBV5-1	TRBJ2-7	CASSLEGSYEQYF	TGCGCCAGCAGCTTGGAAGGTTCCTACGAGCAGTACTTC
.	.	TRBV6-6	TRBJ1-2	CASSYSAGTGVGGYTF	TGTGCCAGCAGTTACTCAGCCGGGACTGGAGTAGGTGGCTACACCTTC
few	.	TRBV28	TRBJ2-7	CTSSSTWVEQYF	TGTACCAGCAGCTCCACGTGGGTTGAGCAGTACTTC
.	.	TRBV6-5	TRBJ1-5	CASSYDQDQPQHF	TGTGCCAGCAGTTACGATCAGGATCAGCCCCAGCATTTT
.	TRBD1	TRBV29-1	TRBJ1-5	CSARISGQGGNNQPQHF	TGCAGCGCGCGCATATCCGGACAGGGTGGTAACAATCAGCCCCAGCATTTT
.	TRBD2	TRBV30	TRBJ2-2	CAWSAGLAGGIRELFF	TGTGCCTGGAGTGCGGGACTAGCGGGAGGGATCAGGGAGCTGTTTTTT
.	.	TRBV28	TRBJ2-7	CASSPPLDDSYEQYF	TGTGCCAGCAGCCCTCCTCTCGACGACAGCTACGAGCAGTACTTC
.	TRBD2	TRBV29-1	TRBJ2-3	CSVGGRSTDTQYF	TGCAGCGTTGGCGGGAGGAGCACAGATACGCAGTATTTT
.	.	TRBV30	TRBJ1-1	CAWSLDGTTEAFF	TGTGCCTGGAGCCTTGACGGGACCACTGAAGCTTTCTTT
.	TRBD2	TRBV4-3	TRBJ2-7	CASSASGGGTYEQYF	TGCGCCAGCAGCGCTTCGGGGGGAGGGACCTACGAGCAGTACTTC
.	.	TRBV5-6	TRBJ1-2	CASSLYGLDGYTF	TGTGCCAGCAGCTTGTACGGGCTGGATGGCTACACCTTC
.	.	TRBV6-6	TRBJ2-7	CASSPSYEQYF	TGTGCCAGCAGCCCATCCTACGAGCAGTACTTC
few	.	TRBV2	TRBJ1-1	CASSSTGNTEAFF	TGTGCCAGCAGTTCGACAGGAAACACTGAAGCTTTCTTT
.	TRBD2	TRBV15	TRBJ2-7	CATAPLGKAGGSYEQYF	TGTGCCACCGCTCCCTTGGGTAAAGCGGGGGGCTCCTACGAGCAGTACTTC
.	.	TRBV30	TRBJ1-3	CAWSVPAFSGNTIYF	TGTGCCTGGAGTGTCCCGGCCTTCTCTGGAAACACCATATATTTT
.	.	TRBV30	TRBJ2-7	CAWSRAGTYEQYF	TGTGCCTGGAGTCGGGCGGGAACCTACGAGCAGTACTTC
.	.	TRBV19	TRBJ2-3	CASRQTGSTDTQYF	TGTGCCAGTAGACAGACGGGTAGCACAGATACGCAGTATTTT
.	TRBD1	TRBV29-1	TRBJ1-2	CSARGTDYGYTF	TGCAGCGCAAGAGGGACAGACTATGGCTACACCTTC
.	.	TRBV30	TRBJ1-2	CAWSFAYLNYGYTF	TGTGCCTGGAGTTTTGCCTACTTAAACTATGGCTACACCTTC
.	.	TRBV30	TRBJ2-5	CAWSGDRTQYF	TGTGCCTGGAGCGGAGATAGGACCCAGTACTTC
.	.	TRBV5-1	TRBJ2-7	CASRLDSRSYEQYF	TGCGCCAGCAGGTTGGACAGCCGCTCCTACGAGCAGTACTTC
few	TRBD1	TRBV4-1	TRBJ1-2	CASSQGPDRGLYGYTF	TGCGCCAGCAGCCAAGGCCCGGACAGGGGGTTGTATGGCTACACCTTC
.	.	TRBV10-1	TRBJ2-7	CASRDDPSGEQYF	TGCGCCAGCCGGGACGACCCCTCGGGCGAGCAGTACTTC
.	.	TRBV7-2	TRBJ1-1	CASSWDRGAEAFF	TGTGCCAGCAGCTGGGATAGGGGGGCTGAAGCTTTCTTT
.	TRBD1	TRBV5-6	TRBJ2-7	CASSLPGQSYEQYF	TGTGCCAGCAGCCTCCCGGGACAGTCCTACGAGCAGTACTTC
.	TRBD2	TRBV30	TRBJ2-5	CAWSVSGRKETQYF	TGTGCCTGGAGTGTTAGCGGGAGGAAAGAGACCCAGTACTTC
.	.	TRBV20-1	TRBJ1-2	CSARGSATAHF	TGCAGTGCTAGAGGAAGCGCGACAGCCCACTTC
few	TRBD1	TRBV10-3	TRBJ1-4	CAISPGQGAIRLFF	TGTGCCATCAGCCCGGGACAGGGCGCGATTCGGCTGTTTTTT
.	TRBD1	TRBV30	TRBJ1-6	CAWKGAPSPLHF	TGTGCCTGGAAGGGGGCTCCTTCACCCCTCCACTTT
once	.	TRBV27	TRBJ2-5	CASSLGGWERETQYF	TGTGCCAGCAGTTTAGGCGGGTGGGAAAGGGAGACCCAGTACTTC
.	TRBD1	TRBV28	TRBJ1-1	CASTVGQGKAFF	TGTGCCAGCACCGTGGGACAGGGGAAAGCTTTCTTT
.	.	TRBV25-1	TRBJ1-2	CASSDFRGRLGGYTF	TGTGCCAGCAGTGATTTTAGGGGAAGGTTGGGTGGCTACACCTTC
.	.	TRBV2	TRBJ2-1	CASSDWGEQFF	TGTGCCAGCAGTGATTGGGGGGAGCAGTTCTTC